The clone carrying this TCR beta chain was recorded only once. The target antigen is unknown. This CDR3 contains 16 residues. Germline loops: CDR1 KGHSH, CDR2 LQKENI. The V gene end was trimmed by 1 base and the J gene end by 0 bases; junction bases not matched to a gene: 6. Only in-frame clones appear in the TCRdb table, and some are missing; sequencing was by immunoSEQ multiplex PCR. The repertoire includes 200,000 or so clones, more than 75% of them detected once, and nearly 1% sits in the top ten. This sample is part of a study of T cell responses to AZD1222 COVID-19 vaccine. Study-wide results and caveats: Reportedly, nearly half of unique spike TCRs recognized epitopes outside B.1.351/B.1.1.7 mutations.

V gene TRBV18 combines with J gene TRBJ2-7, with TRBD2 identical over 7 bases. The source of this sequence is an adult in good health. The source was peripheral blood, collected on day 0 of AZD1222 vaccination. The CDR3 sequence is CASSPRASGSSYEQYF. The DNA for the CDR3 is TGTGCCAGCTCACCACGGGCTAGCGGTAGCTCCTACGAGCAGTACTTC.